The rows below give T cell receptor beta chains drawn from one sample of a study of blood T cell repertoires in COVID-19. Method: immunoSEQ multiplex PCR; TCRdb's copy keeps in-frame clones and lacks some. The sample records 200,000 to 250,000 clones, about 82% being singletons. Sequences were obtained from peripheral blood. These TCRs come from an elderly man with acute or convalescent COVID-19. Each CDR3 is given with its conserved first and last residue. Each record gives: J gene, V gene, D gene, clone size, CDR3 DNA, CDR3 protein. D genes are given only for firm matches. Part of the rows lack a size; the others show once, few, many or a class for expanded clones.

TRBJ1-1 TRBV20-1 TRBD1 - TGCAGTGTTAGTAAAGGGACAGTGAACACTGAAGCTTTCTTT CSVSKGTVNTEAFF
TRBJ1-5 TRBV28 - - TGTGCCAGCAGTTTGCCCGCAGGGGACAATCAGCCCCAGCATTTT CASSLPAGDNQPQHF
TRBJ1-2 TRBV6-5 - - TGTGCCAGCAGTTACTTGGGCGGGAGAGCTAACTATGGCTACACCTTC CASSYLGGRANYGYTF
TRBJ1-5 TRBV19 - - TGTGCCAGTAGTATAGTCCACAGGGGCAATCAGCCCCAGCATTTT CASSIVHRGNQPQHF
TRBJ1-5 TRBV7-4 TRBD1 - TGTGCCAGCAGCTTAGCGTCAGGGGGCGAGAGCAATCAGCCCCAGCATTTT CASSLASGGESNQPQHF
TRBJ2-7 TRBV9 - - TGTGCCAGCAGCTTAGGACTTAAAGCCCCCTACGAGCAGTACTTC CASSLGLKAPYEQYF
TRBJ1-5 TRBV18 TRBD1 - TGTGCCAGCTCCCCGGACAGGGGCGGCAATCAGCCCCAGCATTTT CASSPDRGGNQPQHF
TRBJ1-4 TRBV7-8 - - TGTGCCAGCAGCCCCCTCCCTGCAACTAATGAAAAACTGTTTTTT CASSPLPATNEKLFF
TRBJ2-1 TRBV20-1 TRBD2 - TGCAGTGCTAGTGGACTAGCGGGAAACAATGAGCAGTTCTTC CSASGLAGNNEQFF
TRBJ1-1 TRBV29-1 TRBD1 - TGCAGCGTGGGGGCCAGTTTACTGGACAGGGTATTT CSVGASLLDRVF
TRBJ1-4 TRBV7-2 - - TGTGCCAGCAGCCCTGGACAGCTCAATGAAAAACTGTTTTTT CASSPGQLNEKLFF
TRBJ1-1 TRBV29-1 - - TGCAGCGTTGAAAGCCCGTCTGGAGCTTTCTTT CSVESPSGAFF
TRBJ2-7 TRBV28 TRBD2 - TGTGCCAGCAGACCCCTAGCGGGGGACGAGCAGTACTTC CASRPLAGDEQYF
TRBJ2-3 TRBV7-2 TRBD2 - TGTGCCAGCAGTCCTCTGGCGGGGGGTAGAACAGATACGCAGTATTTT CASSPLAGGRTDTQYF
TRBJ1-1 TRBV13 - - TGTGCCAGCAGCTACTCGATTCTTAACACTGAAGCTTTCTTT CASSYSILNTEAFF
TRBJ2-7 TRBV10-3 - - TGTGCCATCAGTGAGGGGGGCGGAGGGGGCGGCTACGAGCAGTACTTC CAISEGGGGGGYEQYF
TRBJ2-1 TRBV6-1 TRBD1 - TGTGCCAGCAGTGAACAAGGGGGCCGCTACAATGAGCAGTTCTTC CASSEQGGRYNEQFF
TRBJ2-2 TRBV5-4 TRBD2 - TGTGCCAGCAGCTGGGGGACTAGCGGCGATCTCGGGGAGCTGTTTTTT CASSWGTSGDLGELFF
TRBJ1-1 TRBV5-6 - few TGTGCCAGCAGCTCGGGACACACGAAAGCTGAAGCTTTCTTT CASSSGHTKAEAFF
TRBJ1-2 TRBV28 - - TGTGCCAGCAGTGGGGCAACTAACTATGGCTACACCTTC CASSGATNYGYTF
TRBJ2-7 TRBV5-1 TRBD1 - TGCGCCAGCAGCTTGGGGGGACAGCTTCCCTACGAGCAGTACTTC CASSLGGQLPYEQYF
TRBJ1-2 TRBV15 TRBD1 - TGTGCCACCTCGACAGGGGGCGCCGGGTCCTACACCTTC CATSTGGAGSYTF
TRBJ1-5 TRBV15 - few TGTGCCACCAGCAGAGATCGCGTGGGCAATCAGCCCCAGCATTTT CATSRDRVGNQPQHF
TRBJ1-2 TRBV5-5 TRBD1 - TGTGCCAGCATTCAAGTTCCGACCCAGGGGGCCTATGGCTACACCTTC CASIQVPTQGAYGYTF
TRBJ2-3 TRBV12-3/TRBV12-4 - - TGTGCCAGCAGTTTAACCGGAGATACGCAGTATTTT CASSLTGDTQYF
TRBJ1-1 TRBV3-1/TRBV3-2 - - TGTGCCAGCAGCCTCGCGAGGGCGAACACTGAAGCTTTCTTT CASSLARANTEAFF
TRBJ2-7 TRBV14 - - TGTGCCAGCAGCCAAGGGATCGGGGGTAATCGTTACGAGCAGTACTTC CASSQGIGGNRYEQYF
TRBJ2-7 TRBV15 TRBD1 - TGTGCCACCAGGGACAGGGGTTTTAGCGAGCAGTACTTC CATRDRGFSEQYF
TRBJ1-3 TRBV4-2 TRBD1 - TGTGCCAGCAGCCCCCGACAGGGAGGATCGGGAAACACCATATATTTT CASSPRQGGSGNTIYF
TRBJ2-1 TRBV19 TRBD2 - TGTGCCAGTAGCAAGCGGGAGGTTCGTGAGCAGTTCTTC CASSKREVREQFF
TRBJ2-6 TRBV6-4 - - TGTGCCAGCAGTTCGACGGGGGCTGGGGCCAACGTCCTGACTTTC CASSSTGAGANVLTF
TRBJ1-5 TRBV9 TRBD1 - TGTGCCAGCAGCGAGGGGACAGGGATGACCAATCAGCCCCAGCATTTT CASSEGTGMTNQPQHF
TRBJ2-7 TRBV5-1 TRBD2 - TGCGCCAGCAGACGCTTAGCGGGAGGGTACGAGCAGTACTTC CASRRLAGGYEQYF
TRBJ2-7 TRBV28 TRBD1 once TGTGCCAGCAGCCGGAACTCCGGGACAGGGTTTGGCGAGCAGTACTTC CASSRNSGTGFGEQYF
TRBJ1-3 TRBV19 TRBD1 - TGTGCCAGTACGGACAGGGGGCTCTCTGGAAACACCATATATTTT CASTDRGLSGNTIYF
TRBJ2-5 TRBV18 - - TGTGCCAGCTCACCACCGGGGCCGAGAAAAGAGACCCAGTACTTC CASSPPGPRKETQYF
TRBJ1-1 TRBV7-2 TRBD1 - TGTGCCAGCAGCCGTATGGGACAGGGAAACACTGAAGCTTTCTTT CASSRMGQGNTEAFF
TRBJ1-1 TRBV18 TRBD1 - TGTGCCAGCTCACCCGCCGGACAGGGCACTGAAGCTTTCTTT CASSPAGQGTEAFF
TRBJ1-6 TRBV28 - once TGTGCCAGCAGGTACAGCACTAATTCACCCCTCCACTTT CASRYSTNSPLHF
TRBJ2-7 TRBV7-9 - few TGTGCCAGCAGCTTTCGCGGGGAGCAGTACTTC CASSFRGEQYF
TRBJ1-1 TRBV4-1 TRBD1 - TGCGCCAGCAGCCAAGACAGGGGGTGGACTGAAGCTTTCTTT CASSQDRGWTEAFF
TRBJ2-3 TRBV18 - - TGTGCCAGCTCACCAGAACTTGGTACGCAGTATTTT CASSPELGTQYF
TRBJ1-5 TRBV27 - - TGTGCCAGCAGTTCCGCCCAGGGAATTTGGAATCAGCCCCAGCATTTT CASSSAQGIWNQPQHF
TRBJ2-7 TRBV2 TRBD1 - TGTGCCAGCAGTCAGGGGGCCATTTCCTACGAGCAGTACTTC CASSQGAISYEQYF
TRBJ2-7 TRBV19 TRBD1 - TGTGCCTCCGGGACAGGGAGTTACGAGCAGTACTTC CASGTGSYEQYF
TRBJ2-2 TRBV5-1 - - TGCGCCAGCAAGAACGGGGCAGGGGTGAACACCGGGGAGCTGTTTTTT CASKNGAGVNTGELFF
TRBJ2-6 TRBV19 - - TGTGCCAGTGCAGGAGGCTCTGGGGCCAACGTCCTGACTTTC CASAGGSGANVLTF
TRBJ1-5 TRBV7-2 - - TGTGCCAGCAGCTTAGCGCGAGGGTACAATCAGCCCCAGCATTTT CASSLARGYNQPQHF
TRBJ1-3 TRBV3-1/TRBV3-2 - few TGTGCCAGCAGCCTCCAACAGGGAAACACCATATATTTT CASSLQQGNTIYF
TRBJ1-2 TRBV28 TRBD1 - TGTGCCAGCAGTTTCGGAGGGGGCAGCTATGGCTACACCTTC CASSFGGGSYGYTF
TRBJ1-3 TRBV19 - - TGTGCCAGTAGTATCGGTGTCTCTGGAAACACCATATATTTT CASSIGVSGNTIYF
TRBJ1-1 TRBV24-1 - - TGTGCCACCAGTGATTCCCGGGGGGGGGAGTTGACTGAAGCTTTCTTT CATSDSRGGELTEAFF
TRBJ1-4 TRBV28 TRBD1 - TGTGCCAGCAGACCAGGGGGAACTAATGAAAAACTGTTTTTT CASRPGGTNEKLFF
TRBJ2-1 TRBV9 - - TGTGCCAGCAGCGTAGGGGGGGAACCCTACAATGAGCAGTTCTTC CASSVGGEPYNEQFF